At least ten counts were recorded for the clone carrying this T cell receptor beta chain. TCRdb called the 5' RACE reads again in MiXCR, with one record for every CDR3 protein. This sample has 40,000 to 55,000 distinct CDR3 sequences; around 23% occur once, and the top ten carry 4% to 5%. V dropped 3 bases and J dropped 0 bases, with 14 bases sitting between them. The CDR3 has 15 residues. Germline V gene lookup returns CDR1 DFQATT and CDR2 SNEGSKA (reference sequence). The record originates from a study of early T cells in non-severe SARS-CoV-2 infection. The material was whole blood, obtained at baseline. This clonotype was sampled from an adult who was a healthcare worker with PCR-confirmed SARS-CoV-2 infection or an uninfected control (not recorded which). The V gene is TRBV20-1, the J gene TRBJ1-1; the D gene is possibly TRBD1 (6 bases). CDR3 amino acids: CSASQGFLMNTEAFF. DNA for the CDR3: TGCAGTGCTAGCCAGGGGTTCCTCATGAACACTGAAGCTTTCTTT.